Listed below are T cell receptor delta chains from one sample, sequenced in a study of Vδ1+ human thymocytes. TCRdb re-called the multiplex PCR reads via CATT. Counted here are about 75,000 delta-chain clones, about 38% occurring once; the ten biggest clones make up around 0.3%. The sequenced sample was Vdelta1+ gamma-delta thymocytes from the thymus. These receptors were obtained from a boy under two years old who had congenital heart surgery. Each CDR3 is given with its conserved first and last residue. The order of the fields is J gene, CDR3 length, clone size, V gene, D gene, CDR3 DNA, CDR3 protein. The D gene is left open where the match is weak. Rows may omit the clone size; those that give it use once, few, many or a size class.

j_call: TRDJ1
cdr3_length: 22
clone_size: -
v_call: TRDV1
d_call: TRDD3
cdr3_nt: TGTGCTCTTGGGGAACTAGTTCCCGCGGTACTGGGGGATACGATCCACACCGATAAACTCATCTTT
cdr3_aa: CALGELVPAVLGDTIHTDKLIF

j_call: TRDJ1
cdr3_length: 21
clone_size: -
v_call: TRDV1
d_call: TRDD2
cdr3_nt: TGTGCCCTTGGGGCCACCTTCCTACTAGTCTGGGGGGGGTCTAACACCGATAAACTCATCTTT
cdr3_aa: CALGATFLLVWGGSNTDKLIF

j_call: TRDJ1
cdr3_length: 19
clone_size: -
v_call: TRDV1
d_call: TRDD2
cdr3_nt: TGTGCTCTTGGGGAAAATTTCCTACGCTTGGGGAACCGAACCGATAAACTCATCTTT
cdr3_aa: CALGENFLRLGNRTDKLIF

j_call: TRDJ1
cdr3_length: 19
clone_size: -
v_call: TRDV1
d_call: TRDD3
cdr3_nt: TGTGCTCTTGGGCCCTACTGCCTTCTTCGTGGGGATACGACCGATAAACTCATCTTT
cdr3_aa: CALGPYCLLRGDTTDKLIF

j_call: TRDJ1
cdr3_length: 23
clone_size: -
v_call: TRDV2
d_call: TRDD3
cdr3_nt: TGTGCCTGTGACGGGGATCACACCGCGACACGGCTGGGGGACACGATGTACACCGATAAACTCATCTTT
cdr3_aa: CACDGDHTATRLGDTMYTDKLIF

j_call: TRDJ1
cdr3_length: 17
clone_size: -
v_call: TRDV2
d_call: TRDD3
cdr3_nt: TGTGCCTGTGACGCCTTACTGGGGGAGAGCGGCGCCGATAAACTCATCTTT
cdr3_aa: CACDALLGESGADKLIF

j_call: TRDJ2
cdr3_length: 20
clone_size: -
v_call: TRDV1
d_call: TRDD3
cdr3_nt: TGTGCTCTTGGGGAATCGAGACCTACTGGGGGTCCAACTTTGACAGCACAACTCTTCTTT
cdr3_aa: CALGESRPTGGPTLTAQLFF

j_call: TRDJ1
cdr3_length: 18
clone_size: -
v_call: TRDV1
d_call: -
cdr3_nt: TGTGCTCTTGGGGAACTAGTCGGACTGGGCTTCTACACCGATAAACTCATCTTT
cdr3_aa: CALGELVGLGFYTDKLIF

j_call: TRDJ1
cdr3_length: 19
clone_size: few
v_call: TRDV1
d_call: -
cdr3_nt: TGTGCTCTTGGGGAAGGGGTCACCTACGTACGACTGTACACCGATAAACTCATCTTT
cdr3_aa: CALGEGVTYVRLYTDKLIF

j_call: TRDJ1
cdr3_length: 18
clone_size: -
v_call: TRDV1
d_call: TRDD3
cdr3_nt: TGTGCTCTTGGGGAACTTCTGACTGGGGGATATCTCACCGATAAACTCATCTTT
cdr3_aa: CALGELLTGGYLTDKLIF

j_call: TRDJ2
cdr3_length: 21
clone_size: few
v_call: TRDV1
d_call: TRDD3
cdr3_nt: TGTGCTCTTGGGGGCCCTTCCTACCCTGTAGTGGGGGATACGCTGACAGCACAACTCTTCTTT
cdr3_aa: CALGGPSYPVVGDTLTAQLFF

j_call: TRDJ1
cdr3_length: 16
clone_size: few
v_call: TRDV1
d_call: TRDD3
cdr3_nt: TGTGCTCTTGGGGGACTTACAACCCCCATGGGGGAAAAACTCATCTTT
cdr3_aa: CALGGLTTPMGEKLIF

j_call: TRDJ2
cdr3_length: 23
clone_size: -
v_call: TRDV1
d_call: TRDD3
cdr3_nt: TGTGCTCTTGGGAAAGGATTTAGTCCTACCCAATACTGGGGGAAGGTTTTGACAGCACAACTCTTCTTT
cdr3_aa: CALGKGFSPTQYWGKVLTAQLFF

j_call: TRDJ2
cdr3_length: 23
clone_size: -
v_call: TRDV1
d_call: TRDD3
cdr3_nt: TGTGCTCTTGGGCCGGGGGGGCCAACTCGTCTACTGGGGGATAGGGCTTTGACAGCACAACTCTTCTTT
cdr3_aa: CALGPGGPTRLLGDRALTAQLFF